This T cell receptor (beta chain) was recovered during a study of Graves' ophthalmopathy and Graves' hyperthyroidism (dated by TCRdb to 2017 to 2018). About the full investigation: Peripheral blood samples were taken at the time of initial diagnosis, before any treatment was given. TCR beta repertoire signatures were used to distinguish Graves' ophthalmopathy from Graves' hyperthyroidism and to predict progression to ophthalmopathy. In total, 120 to 150 blood samples were TCR-sequenced: 43 ophthalmopathy, over 70 hyperthyroidism and roughly 17 hyperthyroidism-to-ophthalmopathy patients. To explore V-J signatures distinguishing ophthalmopathy from hyperthyroidism, a discovery set of 100 patients (about 41 ophthalmopathy, around 55 stable hyperthyroidism) was enrolled. For independent validation, a separate cohort was made up of approximately 18 hyperthyroidism patients plus 17 patients who later progressed from hyperthyroidism to ophthalmopathy. In roughly 6 hyperthyroidism patients, T-cell repertoires of thyroid tissue and blood were compared. Once sampling was done, hyperthyroidism patients were given methimazole at a starting dose of 30 mg daily, while ophthalmopathy patients were given high-dose intravenous methylprednisolone. For training and testing, the 80 to 100 patients in the discovery cohort were randomly divided in a 7:3 ratio. What the work shows at the level of the full study, not this receptor alone: In cross-validation, the 13-signature model distinguished ophthalmopathy from stable hyperthyroidism with approximately 90% sensitivity and just under 84% specificity, and in the test set the corresponding values were approximately 80% and 68%. No statistical method was used to set the sample size in advance, and the investigators knew which group each participant was assigned to. Most expanded thyroid clonotypes with frequency above 0.001 were also detected in blood, suggesting blood repertoires may reflect the thyroid immune response. In validation, the model predicted ophthalmopathy progression with 70.59% sensitivity and approximately 75% specificity; more than ten predicted patients were CT-confirmed with GO in a median of around 6 months.

This clonotype was seen at least ten times. Its cognate antigen has yet to be identified. No clone much larger than this one lies a single base away; base qualities are absent. Hyperthyroidism was considered stable if no progression to ophthalmopathy occurred within 18 months of follow-up. Patients with hyperthyroidism were aged 18 to 65 years, had been newly diagnosed, and had a disease duration of less than 2 months. Patients were excluded if they had other autoimmune diseases, uncontrolled infections, pregnancy or lactation. Clinical symptoms, serum thyroxine, TRAb, thyroid ultrasound and orbital computed tomography were used for diagnosis. Using Ficoll-Paque density gradient centrifugation, PBMCs were isolated from over 8.5 ml of fresh peripheral blood. Trizol reagent was used to extract the total RNA, and its quality was then checked on an Agilent 2100 Bioanalyzer. TCR beta CDR3 regions were amplified from RNA transcripts for repertoire sequencing. HTBI primers and the Qiagen OneStep RT-PCR kit were used in a first-round RT-PCR, which was followed by a second-round multiplex PCR, size selection and purification. Libraries were sequenced paired-end with 100 bp reads on an Illumina HiSeq2000. In the source study's methods: SOAPnuke was used for read processing, and reads with adapters, uncalled bases, a mean Phred below 15, or no exact constant-primer or identifier match were discarded. COPE v1.2.5 was used to merge high-quality paired reads. Unique nucleotide sequences were defined as clonotypes and aligned to IMGT TRB V, D and J references using MiTCR v1.1. Only V-J combinations with frequency above 0.0001 were analysed, covering approximately 99% of repertoires. For each V-J combination, a TCR clonal expansion and chaos score was defined as the ratio of F50 clonal expansion to chaos observed in the TCRdist matrix. Welch's t-statistics and random forest were used to narrow the features down to around 12 V-J combinations, which were then fed into a naive Bayes classifier. The similarity between thyroid and blood repertoires was quantified using the Morisita-Horn index. Clones were called with MiXCR by TCRdb after fastp trimmed the public reads at Q25, and only in-frame beta chains were retained. Rows are combined by CDR3 protein, so each entry shows the most common genes and DNA. The V and J calls were determined by TCRdb, not by the authors. The sample has 500,000 to 700,000 distinct CDR3 sequences on record, about 24% of them singletons. Around 6.9% of the sample rests with the top ten.

V is clipped by 2 bases and J by 3 bases, and the sequence between their germline boundaries is 25 bases long. From the germline V gene, CDR1 is SGHTA and CDR2 is FQGTGA. The CDR3 has 19 amino acids, counting the end cysteine and phenylalanine. Solely the CDR3 DNA is kept, with 57 bases framed from the first base. The sequencing sample was made of peripheral blood. The chain employs TRBV7-3 and TRBJ1-2; TRBD1 is a possible D gene, resting on 6 matching bases. This TCR came from a woman aged 18-29 years with stable Graves' hyperthyroidism. Some clones in this sample may be carry-over from other donors' samples. Donor details come from another sample of the same person, matched by shared clones. The DNA reads as follows: TGTGCCAGCAGCTTACGTTACTACCGGGACAAGATTTCGGACTATGGCTACACCTTC. Its translation reads: CASSLRYYRDKISDYGYTF.